This TCR beta chain was found in a study of glioma-infiltrating T cells. On this clonotype itself: This may be a read error: a much more frequent sequence differs by one nucleotide.

Germline loops: CDR1 LNHNV, CDR2 YYDKDF (reference sequence). This CDR3 has 13 residues. V was pared by 6 bases and J by 3 bases, with 11 bases between. Amplification of TCR alpha and beta CDR3 regions from RNA used iRepertoire nested multiplex PCR. TCRdb independently ran MiXCR on the multiplex PCR reads; one entry per CDR3 protein. The table includes around 180,000 distinct CDR3 sequences, around 40% detected once. Sequenced sample: glioma tissue, nonneoplastic brain tissue, or PBMCs (not recorded which). The chain employs TRBV15 and TRBJ2-5; D unresolved. The clonotype comes from a human donor with low-grade glioma or glioblastoma, undergoing nonglioma brain surgery, or in good health (not recorded which). In DNA, the CDR3 is TGTGCCACCAGAAGACACCAAGAAGAGACCCAGTACTTC. Translation gives CATRRHQEETQYF.